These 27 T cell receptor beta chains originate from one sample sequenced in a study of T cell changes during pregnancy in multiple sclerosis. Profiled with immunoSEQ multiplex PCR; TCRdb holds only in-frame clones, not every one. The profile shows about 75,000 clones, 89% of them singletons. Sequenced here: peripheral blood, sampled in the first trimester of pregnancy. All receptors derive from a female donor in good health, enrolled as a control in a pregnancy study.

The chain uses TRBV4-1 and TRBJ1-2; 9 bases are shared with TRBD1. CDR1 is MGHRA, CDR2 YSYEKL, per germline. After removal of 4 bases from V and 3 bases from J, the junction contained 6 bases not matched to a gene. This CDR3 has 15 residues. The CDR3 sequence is CASSPTGGKDYGYTF. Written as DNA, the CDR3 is TGCGCCAGCAGCCCGACAGGGGGGAAGGACTATGGCTACACCTTC.

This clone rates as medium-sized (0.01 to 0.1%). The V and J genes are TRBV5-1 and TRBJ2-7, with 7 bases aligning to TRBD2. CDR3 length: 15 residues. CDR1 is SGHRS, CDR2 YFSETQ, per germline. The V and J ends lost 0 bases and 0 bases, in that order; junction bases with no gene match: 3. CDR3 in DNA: TGCGCCAGCAGCTTGGCCCTAGCGGACTCCTACGAGCAGTACTTC. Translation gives CASSLALADSYEQYF.

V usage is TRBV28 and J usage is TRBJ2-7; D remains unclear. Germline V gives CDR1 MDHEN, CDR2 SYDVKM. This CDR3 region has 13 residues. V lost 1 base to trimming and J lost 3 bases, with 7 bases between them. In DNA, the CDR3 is TGTGCCAGCAGTTTATACCACAGCTACGAGCAGTACTTC. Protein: CASSLYHSYEQYF. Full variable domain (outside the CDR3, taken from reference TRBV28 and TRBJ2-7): DVKVTQSSRYLVKRTGEKVFLECVQDMDHENMFWYRQDPGLGLRLIYFSYDVKMKEKGDIPEGYSVSREKKERFSLILESASTNQTSMYLCASSLYHSYEQYFGPGTRLTVT.

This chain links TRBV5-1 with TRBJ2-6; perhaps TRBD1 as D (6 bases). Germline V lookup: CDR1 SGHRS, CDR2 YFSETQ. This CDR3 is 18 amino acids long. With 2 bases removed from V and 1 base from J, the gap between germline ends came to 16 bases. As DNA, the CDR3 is TGCGCCAGCAGCTTCCCTACAGGGCCCCGTTCTGGGGCCAACGTCCTGACTTTC. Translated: CASSFPTGPRSGANVLTF.

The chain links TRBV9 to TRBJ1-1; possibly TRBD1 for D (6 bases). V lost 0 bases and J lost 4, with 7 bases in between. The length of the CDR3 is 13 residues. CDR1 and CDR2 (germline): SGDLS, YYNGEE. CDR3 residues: CASSVEGGTEAFF. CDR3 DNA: TGTGCCAGCAGCGTAGAAGGGGGCACTGAAGCTTTCTTT.

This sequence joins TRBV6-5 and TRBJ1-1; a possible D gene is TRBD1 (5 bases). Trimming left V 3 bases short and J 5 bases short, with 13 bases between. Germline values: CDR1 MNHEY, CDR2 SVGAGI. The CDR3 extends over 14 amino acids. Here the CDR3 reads CASSYAGGKTEAFF. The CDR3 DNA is TGTGCCAGCAGTTATGCGGGGGGTAAAACTGAAGCTTTCTTT.

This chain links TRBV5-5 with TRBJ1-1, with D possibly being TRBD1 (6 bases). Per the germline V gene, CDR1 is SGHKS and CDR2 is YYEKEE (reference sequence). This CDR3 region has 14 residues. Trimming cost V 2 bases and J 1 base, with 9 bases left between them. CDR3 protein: CASSFGQQNTEAFF. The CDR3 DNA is TGTGCCAGCAGCTTTGGACAGCAGAACACTGAAGCTTTCTTT.

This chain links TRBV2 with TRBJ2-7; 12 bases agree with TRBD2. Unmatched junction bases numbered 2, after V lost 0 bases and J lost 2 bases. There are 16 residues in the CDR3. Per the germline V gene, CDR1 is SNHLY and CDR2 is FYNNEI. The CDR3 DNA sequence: TGTGCCAGCAGTGAAGCGTCTAGCGGGAGGGCCTACGAGCAGTACTTC. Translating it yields CASSEASSGRAYEQYF.

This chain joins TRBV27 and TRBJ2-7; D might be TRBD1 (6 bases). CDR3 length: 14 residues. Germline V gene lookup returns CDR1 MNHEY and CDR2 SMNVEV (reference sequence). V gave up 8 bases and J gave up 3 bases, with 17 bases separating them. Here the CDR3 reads CASGPRDKGYEQYF. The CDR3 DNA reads TGTGCCAGCGGACCCCGGGACAAGGGCTACGAGCAGTACTTC.

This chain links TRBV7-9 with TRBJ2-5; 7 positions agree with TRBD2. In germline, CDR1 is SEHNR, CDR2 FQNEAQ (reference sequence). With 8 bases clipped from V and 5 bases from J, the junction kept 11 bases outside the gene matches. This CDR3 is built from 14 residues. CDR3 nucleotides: TGTGCCAGCCGATTGGGGGGGACTGTCGAGACCCAGTACTTC. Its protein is CASRLGGTVETQYF.

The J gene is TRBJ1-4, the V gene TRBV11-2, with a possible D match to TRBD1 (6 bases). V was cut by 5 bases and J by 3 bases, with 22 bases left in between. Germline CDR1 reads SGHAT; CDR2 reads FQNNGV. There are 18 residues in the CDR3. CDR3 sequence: CASSPQNRKGGSNEKLFF. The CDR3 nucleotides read TGTGCCAGCAGCCCGCAAAACAGGAAAGGGGGTTCTAATGAAAAACTGTTTTTT.

As DNA, the CDR3 is TGTGCCACCAGCAGAGACGGGACAGTATATAATTCACCCCTCCACTTT. Its translation is CATSRDGTVYNSPLHF. V gene TRBV15 combines with J gene TRBJ1-6, with 7 bases matching TRBD1. Germline-derived CDR1 and CDR2 are LNHNV and YYDKDF (reference sequence). The CDR3 spans 16 residues. The J segment lost 4 bases and the V segment lost 0 bases, leaving 3 bases of the junction unmatched.

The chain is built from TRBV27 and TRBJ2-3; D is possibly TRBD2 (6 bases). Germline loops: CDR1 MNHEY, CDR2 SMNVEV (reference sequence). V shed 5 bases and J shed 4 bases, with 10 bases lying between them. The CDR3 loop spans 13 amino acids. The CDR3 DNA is TGTGCCAGCAGTCAGCGGGCTCCAGATACGCAGTATTTT. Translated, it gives CASSQRAPDTQYF.

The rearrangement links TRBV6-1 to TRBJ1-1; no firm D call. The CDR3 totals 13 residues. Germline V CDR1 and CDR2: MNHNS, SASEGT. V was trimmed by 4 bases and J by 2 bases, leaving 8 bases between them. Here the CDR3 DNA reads TGTGCCAGCAGTGCCGCGCGAAACACTGAAGCTTTCTTT. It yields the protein CASSAARNTEAFF.

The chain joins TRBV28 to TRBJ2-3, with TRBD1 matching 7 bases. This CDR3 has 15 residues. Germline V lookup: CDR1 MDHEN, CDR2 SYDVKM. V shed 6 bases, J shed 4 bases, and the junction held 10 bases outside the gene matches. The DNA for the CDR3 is TGTGCCAGCAGGACCGGGGACAGTAGCTCAGATACGCAGTATTTT. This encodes CASRTGDSSSDTQYF. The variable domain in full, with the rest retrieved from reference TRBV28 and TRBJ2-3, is DVKVTQSSRYLVKRTGEKVFLECVQDMDHENMFWYRQDPGLGLRLIYFSYDVKMKEKGDIPEGYSVSREKKERFSLILESASTNQTSMYLCASRTGDSSSDTQYFGPGTRLTVL.

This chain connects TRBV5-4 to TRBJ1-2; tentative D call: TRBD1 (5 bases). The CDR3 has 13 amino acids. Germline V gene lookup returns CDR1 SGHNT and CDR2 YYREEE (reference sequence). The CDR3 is CDLTHRFSYGYTF. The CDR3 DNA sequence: TGTGACCTTACACACAGGTTCTCCTATGGCTACACCTTC.

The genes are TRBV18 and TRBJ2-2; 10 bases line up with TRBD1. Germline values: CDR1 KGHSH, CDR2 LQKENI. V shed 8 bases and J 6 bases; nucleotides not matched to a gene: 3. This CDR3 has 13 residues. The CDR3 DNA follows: TGTGCCAGCACGACAGGGGGCCCCGGGGAGCTGTTTTTT. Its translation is CASTTGGPGELFF.

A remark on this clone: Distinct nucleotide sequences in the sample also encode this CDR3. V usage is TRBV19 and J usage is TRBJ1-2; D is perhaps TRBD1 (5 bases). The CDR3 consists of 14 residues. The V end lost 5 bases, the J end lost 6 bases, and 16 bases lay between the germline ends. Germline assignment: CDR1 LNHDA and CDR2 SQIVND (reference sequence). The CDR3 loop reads CASSFADGGNGYTF. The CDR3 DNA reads TGTGCCAGTAGTTTCGCGGACGGGGGGAATGGCTACACCTTC.

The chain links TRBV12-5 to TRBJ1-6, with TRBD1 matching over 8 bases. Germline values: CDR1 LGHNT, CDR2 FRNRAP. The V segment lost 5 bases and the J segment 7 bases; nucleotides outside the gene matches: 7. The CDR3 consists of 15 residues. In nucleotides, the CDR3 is TGTGCTAGTGGTACTGGGACAGGCACAAATTCACCCCTCCACTTT. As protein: CASGTGTGTNSPLHF.

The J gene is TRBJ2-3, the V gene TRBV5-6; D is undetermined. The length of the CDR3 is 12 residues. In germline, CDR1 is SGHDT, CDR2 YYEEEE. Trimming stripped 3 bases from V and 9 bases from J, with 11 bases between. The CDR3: CASSSTPSTQYF. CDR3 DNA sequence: TGTGCCAGCAGCTCAACACCGTCGACGCAGTATTTT.

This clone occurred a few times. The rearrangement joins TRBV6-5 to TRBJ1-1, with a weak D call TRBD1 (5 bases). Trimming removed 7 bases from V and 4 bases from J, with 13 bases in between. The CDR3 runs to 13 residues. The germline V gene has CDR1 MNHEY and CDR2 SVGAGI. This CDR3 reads CASKIGASTEAFF. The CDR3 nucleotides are TGTGCCAGCAAAATAGGGGCGTCCACTGAAGCTTTCTTT.

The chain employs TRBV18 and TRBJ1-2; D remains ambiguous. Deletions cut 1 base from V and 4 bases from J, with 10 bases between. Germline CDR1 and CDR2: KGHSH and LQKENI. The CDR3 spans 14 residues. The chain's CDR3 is CASSPQESGYGYTF. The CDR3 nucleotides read TGTGCCAGCTCACCACAGGAATCGGGCTATGGCTACACCTTC.

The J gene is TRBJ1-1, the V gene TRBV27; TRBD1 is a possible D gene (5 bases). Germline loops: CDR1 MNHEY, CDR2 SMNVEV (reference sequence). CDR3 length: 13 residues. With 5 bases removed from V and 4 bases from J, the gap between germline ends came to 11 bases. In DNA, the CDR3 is TGTGCCAGCAGTCCGGGGGGGGGCACTGAAGCTTTCTTT. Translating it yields CASSPGGGTEAFF.

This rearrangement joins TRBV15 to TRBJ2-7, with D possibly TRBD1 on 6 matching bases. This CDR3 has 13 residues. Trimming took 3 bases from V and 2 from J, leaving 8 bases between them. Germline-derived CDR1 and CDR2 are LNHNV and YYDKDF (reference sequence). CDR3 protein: CATSRKGAYEQYF. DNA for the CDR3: TGTGCCACCAGCAGGAAGGGGGCCTACGAGCAGTACTTC.

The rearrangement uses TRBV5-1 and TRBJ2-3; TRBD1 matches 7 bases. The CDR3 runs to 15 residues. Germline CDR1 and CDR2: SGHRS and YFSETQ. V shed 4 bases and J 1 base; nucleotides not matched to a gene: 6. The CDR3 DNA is TGCGCCAGCAGCCCCCCGACAGGGCGCACAGATACGCAGTATTTT. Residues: CASSPPTGRTDTQYF.

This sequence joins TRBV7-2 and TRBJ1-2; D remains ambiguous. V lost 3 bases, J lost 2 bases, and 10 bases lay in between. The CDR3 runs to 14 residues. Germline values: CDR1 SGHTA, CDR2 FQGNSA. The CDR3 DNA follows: TGTGCCAGCAGCTTCATCGGAGCAAACTATGGCTACACCTTC. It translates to CASSFIGANYGYTF. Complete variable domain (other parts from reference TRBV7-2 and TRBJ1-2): GAGVSQSPSNKVTEKGKDVELRCDPISGHTALYWYRQSLGQGLEFLIYFQGNSAPDKSGLPSDRFSAERTGGSVSTLTIQRTQQEDSAVYLCASSFIGANYGYTFGSGTRLTVV.

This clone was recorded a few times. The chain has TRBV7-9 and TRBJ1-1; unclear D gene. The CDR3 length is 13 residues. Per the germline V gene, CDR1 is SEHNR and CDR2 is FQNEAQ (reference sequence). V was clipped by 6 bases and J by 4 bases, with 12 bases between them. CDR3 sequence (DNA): TGTGCCAGCAGTGCGGGAAGGCCCACTGAAGCTTTCTTT. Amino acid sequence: CASSAGRPTEAFF. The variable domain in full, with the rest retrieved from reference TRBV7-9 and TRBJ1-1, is DTGVSQNPRHKITKRGQNVTFRCDPISEHNRLYWYRQTLGQGPEFLTYFQNEAQLEKSRLLSDRFSAERPKGSFSTLEIQRTEQGDSAMYLCASSAGRPTEAFFGQGTRLTVV.